This entry describes one T cell receptor (beta chain). The sample originates from a study of CD8 T cells in Susac syndrome. V lost 11 bases and J lost 6; bases outside the gene matches: 1. Looked up from germline, CDR1 is MNHNS and CDR2 is SASEGT. This CDR3 is built from 10 residues. Random-hexamer reverse transcription was applied to roughly 0.5 to 1 ug RNA. In TCRdb, the immunoSEQ multiplex PCR reads were re-called with MiXCR into one record per CDR3 protein. The table shows more than 85,000 distinct CDR3 sequences, with roughly 96% occurring only once. The control participants were healthy donors, and these controls were matched with respect to both age and sex.

Sequenced material: CD4+ T cells from PBMCs. The TCR comes from a human donor in good health. The V and J genes are TRBV6-1 and TRBJ1-2; 9 bases line up with TRBD1. The CDR3 DNA reads TGTGCCGGACAGGGGAATGGCTACACCTTC. This translates into CAGQGNGYTF.